Sequencing of this T cell receptor (beta chain) was carried out in a study of blood T cell repertoires in COVID-19. Participant-given clinical history determined each cohort assignment. The CDR3 runs to 17 residues. V shed 1 base, J shed 3 bases, and the junction held 9 bases outside the gene matches. Germline lookup yields CDR1 LGHNA and CDR2 YNFKEQ. In the authors' workflow: Reference gene primer amplification yielded estimated nucleated cell counts. The data were produced by immunoSEQ multiplex PCR, yet TCRdb's version contains in-frame clones alone and is incomplete. That table supplies the V and J calls and clone size; D and trimming were determined from the DNA. The sample consists of 150,000 to 200,000 clones, 80% to 90% of them appearing once.

This TCR derives from a woman in her thirties or forties with acute COVID-19. Material for sequencing was PBMCs or T cells enriched from blood (not recorded which). The chain links TRBV4-2 to TRBJ2-7, with 10 bases aligning to TRBD2. The CDR3 region is CASSQARTSGEVYEQYF. In DNA, the CDR3 is TGTGCCAGCAGCCAAGCCCGTACTAGCGGGGAGGTCTACGAGCAGTACTTC.